The T cell receptor (beta chain) under discussion was sequenced for a study of T-cell reconstitution after alpha-beta-depleted transplantation in children. This clonotype appeared a few times. The CDR3 runs 14 residues. The germline CDR1 and CDR2 sequences are MNHEY and SMNVEV (reference sequence). Trimming removed 2 bases at V and 5 bases at J, with 9 bases between. Construction of the TCRbeta library involved unique molecular identifiers. Each CDR3 protein gets one entry after TCRdb re-called the PCR reads with MiXCR. The sample lists 81,000 or so distinct CDR3 sequences; roughly a sixth were seen once.

J is TRBJ2-2 and V is TRBV27; D gene ambiguous. This receptor was obtained from a male patient between 2 and 9 years old who had a stem cell transplant for acute lymphoblastic leukemia, so the T cells may come from the graft donor. Here the sequenced sample was PBMCs, mostly from graft donor cells, taken 180 days after TCRalphabeta/CD19-depleted stem cell transplant. CDR3 bases: TGTGCCAGCAGTTTACTCTCCAGGACCGGGGAGCTGTTTTTT. Encoded protein: CASSLLSRTGELFF.